This TCR beta chain was recovered during a study of CD8 T cells in ankylosing spondylitis. Study-wide results and caveats: Disease-linked clones were found to be CD8+ and relatively rare in peripheral blood.

This clonotype appeared many times. Antigen unknown. Germline CDR1 DFQATT, CDR2 SNEGSKA (reference sequence). The length of the CDR3 is 19 residues. V was pared by 1 base and J by 0 bases, with 10 bases of the junction left unmatched. Quantitative 5'-RACE with molecular barcodes was used to make the TCR beta libraries. TCRdb re-called the 5' RACE reads with MiXCR, one entry per CDR3 protein. The sample contains tens of thousands of distinct CDR3 sequences, 7.2% of which appear only once. The chain recombines TRBV20-1 with TRBJ2-1; the match to TRBD2 covers 12 bases. This TCR was recovered from a male donor with ankylosing spondylitis or in good health (not recorded which). The sample consisted of blood, either unsorted or a sorted T cell fraction (not recorded which). The CDR3 spells CSARGTGLAGLGSYNEQFF. Here the CDR3 DNA reads TGCAGTGCTAGAGGAACCGGACTAGCGGGATTGGGCTCCTACAATGAGCAGTTCTTC.